This T cell receptor beta chain was sequenced in a study of T cells in Graves' hyperthyroidism and ophthalmopathy (dated by TCRdb to about 2019). Regarding the research as a whole: Peripheral blood was sampled at the time of initial diagnosis, prior to any treatment. According to the paper, TCR Vbeta CDR3 sequencing was carried out on approximately 140 peripheral blood samples, which came from 40 to 45 ophthalmopathy, approximately 78 hyperthyroidism and about 17 progressor patients. In addition, the study compared T-cell repertoires in thyroid tissue and in blood from about 6 Graves' hyperthyroidism patients. An independent validation cohort of around 19 hyperthyroidism patients and approximately 17 patients who later progressed to ophthalmopathy tested prospective prediction of ophthalmopathy. For training and testing, the 95 to 100 patients in the discovery cohort were randomly divided in a 7:3 ratio. Following sampling, methimazole starting at 30 mg daily was given to hyperthyroidism patients, and high-dose intravenous methylprednisolone was given to ophthalmopathy patients. To identify TCR V-J signatures that set the groups apart, the researchers used a discovery cohort of 95 to 100 patients, made up of under 45 with Graves' ophthalmopathy and around 58 with stable Graves' hyperthyroidism. Study-level results and caveats: Sample size was not statistically predetermined, and blinding of investigators to group allocation was not performed. In validation, progression to ophthalmopathy was predicted by the model with 55% to 71% sensitivity and 72% to 85% specificity, a median of approximately 7.1 months before onset. In cross-validation, a model built on a 13 V-J signature told ophthalmopathy apart from stable hyperthyroidism with over 85% sensitivity and approximately 84% specificity, and in testing the same model reached 80%/75%. Most expanded thyroid clonotypes (frequency above 0.001) were also found in blood, which suggests that blood repertoires may mirror thyroid immune responses.

With regard to this clonotype: Its target antigen remains unknown. Per-base qualities were not stored, and no clone one base away is much larger.

TCR beta CDR3 regions were amplified from RNA transcripts. The first round of RT-PCR for the TCR CDR3 was performed with the HTBI primer set and the Qiagen OneStep RT-PCR kit. The libraries were constructed in a second round of multiplex PCR and then size-selected and purified. Libraries were sequenced paired-end with 100 bp reads on an Illumina HiSeq2000. The authors' analysis ran thus. SOAPnuke was used to process the raw data, with reads discarded if the reads contained adapters or uncalled bases, had a mean Phred below 15, or lacked an exact constant-primer or identifier match. COPE v1.2.5 was used to merge high-quality paired reads, and clonotypes were defined as unique nucleotide sequences. Clonotypes were aligned to IMGT TRBV, TRBD and TRBJ reference segments using MiTCR v1.1. The analysis included only V-J combinations with a frequency above 0.0001, which together covered roughly 99% of the repertoires. The TCS score was defined as F50 (clonal expansion) divided by E x V (chaos), with BLOSUM62-based TCRdist calculated between CDR3 peptides within each V-J. Welch's t-statistics and random forest reduced roughly 500 V-J features to 10 to 15, which were used in a naive Bayes classifier (R e1071). The raw public data were reprocessed by TCRdb itself: fastp quality trimming at Q25, MiXCR clonotype calling, in-frame beta chains only. Each CDR3 protein gets just one entry, which takes the most common genes and DNA from the rows behind it. The V and J calls, along with clone size, are taken from TCRdb and not from the paper's own processing. The sample data list 600,000 to 750,000 distinct CDR3 sequences, and about 18% of these were observed just once. The top ten hold about 16% of the sample.

Graves' hyperthyroidism was defined as stable when no progression to ophthalmopathy occurred over 18 months of follow-up. Hyperthyroidism patients were newly diagnosed, with disease duration under 2 months, and aged 18 to 65 years. Any patient with an uncontrolled infection, another autoimmune disease, pregnancy or lactation was excluded. Diagnoses were established on the basis of clinical symptoms, serum thyroxine and TRAb, thyroid ultrasound, and orbital computed tomography. Ficoll-Paque density gradient centrifugation was used to isolate PBMCs from around 10 ml of fresh peripheral blood. Trizol reagent was used to extract total RNA, and RNA quality was then checked on an Agilent 2100 Bioanalyzer. V loses 3 bases, J loses 4 bases, and the germline ends lie 15 bases apart. The CDR3 numbers 16 residues from cysteine through phenylalanine. Here the CDR3 DNA is all that survives: 48 bases in frame from base 1.

The sequenced material came from blood. This clonotype was sampled from a man aged 50-60 years with Graves' hyperthyroidism. The rearrangement joined TRBV12-3 or TRBV12-4 to TRBJ2-2; a tentative D call is TRBD1 (5 bases match). The bases are TGTGCCAGCAGTTTTGGGGCGTACATGTTCACCGGGGAGCTGTTTTTT. Its protein product is CASSFGAYMFTGELFF.